This TCR beta chain was found in a study of T cells of healthy individuals. Per germline, CDR1 MDHEN and CDR2 SYDVKM. V shed 3 bases and J shed 4 bases, with 21 bases lying between them. The CDR3 is made up of 17 amino acids. Via MiXCR, TCRdb re-called the 5' RACE reads, giving one row per CDR3 protein. The repertoire holds around 83,000 distinct CDR3 sequences, with more than 5% as singletons. This clonotype was observed at least ten times. V and J are TRBV28 and TRBJ1-2; possible D gene TRBD1, 6 bases. This TCR was sampled from a female donor in good health. CDR3 residues: CASSFPRLTQGAYGYTF. The CDR3 nucleotides read TGTGCCAGCAGTTTCCCTCGTTTAACACAGGGTGCCTATGGCTACACCTTC.